This T cell receptor (beta chain) was recorded in a study of blood T cell repertoires in COVID-19. The method was immunoSEQ multiplex PCR; TCRdb's version includes in-frame clones alone and lacks a portion of them. The table has 65,000 to 85,000 clones, around nine tenths seen once. The specimen was peripheral blood. This receptor was obtained from a woman aged 18-35 years with acute or convalescent COVID-19.

The CDR3 sequence: CASSLDPGQGGYGYTF. CDR3 nucleotide sequence: TGTGCCAGCAGCTTAGACCCCGGACAGGGGGGCTATGGCTACACCTTC. This sequence joins TRBV7-9 and TRBJ1-2; TRBD1 aligns across 10 bases. Trimming removed 1 base from V and 4 bases from J; junction bases left unmatched: 6. CDR1 is SEHNR and CDR2 is FQNEAQ in the germline V gene (reference sequence). This CDR3 is 16 amino acids long.